This T cell receptor (beta chain) comes out of a study of T-cell memory formation after mild COVID-19. Study-wide context: In these data, TCR clusters were largely donor specific.

The germline V gene encodes CDR1 MRHNA and CDR2 SNTAGT. The CDR3 has 15 residues. V was pared by 5 bases and J by 3 bases, with 4 bases of the junction left unmatched. Study results and limitations: Contracting clones localized mainly to CM and EM when CD4+ and mainly to EMRA when CD8+.

In regard to this clonotype: Its antigen is not identified.

TCRdb fed the 5' RACE reads into MiXCR, producing one record per CDR3 protein. The table records hundreds of thousands of distinct CDR3 sequences, approximately 27% of them present only once. The receptor's source is an adult woman who had mild COVID-19 (a few samples of this study predate the infection). Cell type and time point are not known. The chain carries TRBV6-4 and TRBJ2-2; 9 bases are shared with TRBD1. Sequencing was carried out using PBMCs or a T cell subset sorted from them (not recorded which). CDR3 sequence (DNA): TGTGCCAGCAGTCGGACAGGGGTCCACACCGGGGAGCTGTTTTTT. Protein sequence: CASSRTGVHTGELFF.